These T cell receptor beta chains were read from a single sample in a study of blood T cell repertoires in COVID-19. Some clones are missing from TCRdb's copy, which holds only in-frame ones; the method was immunoSEQ multiplex PCR. The repertoire holds about 280,000 clones, approximately 91% seen once, with just under 9.5% in the top ten. Sequencing input: peripheral blood. The source of these receptors is a man between 18 and 35 years old with active or convalescent COVID-19. CDR3s include the opening cysteine and the closing phenylalanine or tryptophan. A D gene is named only where the DNA matches it firmly. Only some rows state a clone size, as once, few, many or a class for expanded clones.

TRBV7-8	TRBJ2-7	TRBD2	NA	18	CASSLGGTSGVRSYEQYF	TGTGCCAGCAGCTTAGGAGGGACTAGCGGGGTTCGATCCTACGAGCAGTACTTC
TRBV4-3	TRBJ1-2	NA	once	12	CASSHGRYGYTF	TGCGCCAGCAGCCACGGGAGATATGGCTACACCTTC
TRBV6-6	TRBJ1-3	TRBD1	NA	16	CASRTRDRASGNTIYF	TGTGCCAGCAGAACCCGGGACAGGGCTTCTGGAAACACCATATATTTT
TRBV18	TRBJ2-2	TRBD1	NA	17	CASSPSRDRVLTGELFF	TGTGCCAGCTCACCGTCCCGGGACAGGGTCCTGACCGGGGAGCTGTTTTTT
TRBV5-8	TRBJ2-3	TRBD2	NA	16	CASSGGTSGPTDTQYF	TGTGCCAGCAGCGGCGGGACTAGCGGCCCCACAGATACGCAGTATTTT
TRBV21-1	TRBJ1-1	NA	NA	19	CASSKAMRGREVYPTEAFF	TGTGCCAGCAGCAAAGCGATGAGGGGGCGGGAGGTATATCCGACTGAAGCTTTCTTT
TRBV18	TRBJ1-1	TRBD1	NA	16	CASSPLMTGANTEAFF	TGTGCCAGCTCACCACTGATGACAGGGGCGAACACTGAAGCTTTCTTT
TRBV9	TRBJ2-4	TRBD2	NA	16	CASSAHGGGAKNIQYF	TGTGCCAGCAGCGCCCACGGGGGGGGAGCCAAAAACATTCAGTACTTC
TRBV4-1	TRBJ2-3	NA	NA	18	CASSQDFGRGTYTDTQYF	TGCGCCAGCAGCCAAGATTTCGGCCGGGGGACCTACACAGATACGCAGTATTTT
TRBV19	TRBJ2-2	NA	once	16	CASSIWTRANTGELFF	TGTGCCAGTAGTATCTGGACACGGGCGAACACCGGGGAGCTGTTTTTT
TRBV23-1	TRBJ2-7	TRBD1	NA	16	CASRGQGLIDYDEQYF	TGCGCCAGCAGGGGACAGGGCCTCATCGACTACGACGAGCAGTACTTC
TRBV5-6	TRBJ2-7	NA	NA	14	CASSRTSRSNEQYF	TGTGCCAGCAGCCGTACGTCCCGAAGCAACGAGCAGTACTTC
TRBV4-3	TRBJ2-1	TRBD1	NA	15	CASSQGTGTYNEQFF	TGCGCCAGCAGCCAAGGGACAGGGACTTACAATGAGCAGTTCTTC
TRBV2	TRBJ2-5	NA	few	14	CACGWGGDSETQYF	TGTGCCTGCGGGTGGGGGGGCGACTCGGAGACCCAGTACTTC
TRBV5-4	TRBJ2-7	TRBD2	NA	15	CASSLGLAGSYEQYF	TGTGCCAGCAGCTTGGGACTAGCGGGGTCCTACGAGCAGTACTTC
TRBV20-1	TRBJ1-1	TRBD1	NA	14	CSASGPGGVTEAFF	TGCAGTGCTAGTGGTCCAGGGGGAGTCACTGAAGCTTTCTTT
TRBV5-1	TRBJ2-7	NA	NA	15	CASSPRAGPTYEQYF	TGCGCCAGCAGCCCTAGGGCAGGGCCCACCTACGAGCAGTACTTC
TRBV7-9	TRBJ2-1	TRBD1	NA	12	CASSSDRVEQFF	TGTGCCAGCAGCTCAGACAGGGTTGAGCAGTTCTTC
TRBV6-5	TRBJ2-5	TRBD1	NA	15	CAINHPGQGRETQYF	TGTGCCATCAACCACCCCGGACAGGGTCGGGAGACCCAGTACTTC
TRBV19	TRBJ1-1	NA	NA	13	CASRRRMNTEAFF	TGTGCCAGTAGGAGGAGAATGAACACTGAAGCTTTCTTT
TRBV7-9	TRBJ2-3	NA	NA	15	CASSDTGSRGDTQYF	TGTGCCAGCAGCGATACAGGATCCAGGGGCGATACGCAGTATTTT
TRBV7-9	TRBJ2-7	TRBD2	NA	18	CASSLVWSGGQASYEQYF	TGTGCCAGCAGCTTAGTCTGGTCGGGAGGCCAAGCATCCTACGAGCAGTACTTC
TRBV10-3	TRBJ2-2	NA	NA	12	CAISGGAGELFF	TGTGCCATCAGTGGAGGTGCCGGGGAGCTGTTTTTT
TRBV27	TRBJ2-5	NA	NA	14	CASSSSDSQETQYF	TGTGCCAGCAGTTCCTCTGACAGCCAAGAGACCCAGTACTTC
TRBV10-1	TRBJ1-1	NA	NA	14	CASSERGSGTEAFF	TGCGCCAGCAGTGAAAGGGGTTCGGGCACTGAAGCTTTCTTT
TRBV2	TRBJ2-1	TRBD2	NA	17	CASSVMTLSGEGHEQFF	TGTGCCAGCAGTGTCATGACCCTGAGCGGGGAGGGCCATGAGCAGTTCTTC
TRBV5-6	TRBJ2-5	TRBD2	NA	16	CASSRERGGRQETQYF	TGTGCCAGCAGCAGGGAGCGGGGGGGTCGGCAAGAGACCCAGTACTTC
TRBV14	TRBJ2-5	TRBD1	NA	15	CASSHLTGEEETQYF	TGTGCCAGCAGCCATCTGACAGGGGAGGAAGAGACCCAGTACTTC
TRBV10-3	TRBJ1-4	NA	NA	15	CAIGAGATFDEKLFF	TGTGCCATCGGGGCAGGGGCGACCTTTGATGAAAAACTGTTTTTT
TRBV1	TRBJ2-2	NA	NA	15	CTLKTSGGEPGELFF	TGCACCCTGAAGACTAGCGGGGGGGAACCCGGGGAGCTGTTTTTT
TRBV7-2	TRBJ1-4	NA	NA	16	CASSPQAPGNGEKLFF	TGTGCCAGCAGCCCGCAAGCCCCGGGTAATGGGGAAAAACTGTTTTTT
TRBV19	TRBJ1-5	NA	NA	13	CASSDRTYQPQHF	TGTGCCAGTAGTGACAGGACTTATCAGCCCCAGCATTTT
TRBV28	TRBJ1-1	TRBD1	once	13	CASSWGDSSEAFF	TGTGCCAGCAGTTGGGGGGACAGCTCTGAAGCTTTCTTT
TRBV5-1	TRBJ1-1	NA	NA	14	CASSLGQGSTEAFF	TGCGCCAGCAGCTTGGGGCAGGGTTCCACTGAAGCTTTCTTT
TRBV7-9	TRBJ2-1	NA	once	12	CASSFGWNEQFF	TGTGCCAGCAGCTTCGGGTGGAATGAGCAGTTCTTC
TRBV29-1	TRBJ1-1	NA	NA	11	CSVAVRGLAFF	TGCAGCGTTGCAGTTCGAGGTTTAGCTTTCTTT
TRBV29-1	TRBJ2-2	NA	NA	14	CSVEQGSHTGELFF	TGCAGCGTTGAACAGGGCTCGCACACCGGGGAGCTGTTTTTT
TRBV5-1	TRBJ2-7	NA	NA	13	CASSQHGGREQYF	TGCGCCAGCAGCCAGCACGGGGGAAGAGAGCAGTACTTC
TRBV5-6	TRBJ2-7	TRBD1	NA	16	CASSPTPGTGGYEQYF	TGTGCCAGCAGCCCGACACCCGGGACAGGGGGCTACGAGCAGTACTTC
TRBV19	TRBJ1-1	TRBD1	NA	12	CASRQGKGEAFF	TGTGCCAGTAGACAGGGGAAAGGGGAAGCTTTCTTT
TRBV7-2	TRBJ1-6	NA	NA	16	CASSFRGGTYNSPLHF	TGTGCCAGCAGCTTCCGCGGGGGAACCTATAATTCACCCCTCCACTTT
TRBV5-6	TRBJ2-1	NA	NA	16	CASSRYLQSNYNEQFF	TGTGCCAGCAGCCGTTACCTGCAGTCGAACTACAATGAGCAGTTCTTC
TRBV7-8	TRBJ2-3	TRBD2	once	15	CASSLKRRGVDTQYF	TGTGCCAGCAGCTTAAAGAGACGGGGGGTAGATACGCAGTATTTT
TRBV6-5	TRBJ2-7	TRBD1	NA	16	CASSYSRTGSFYEQYF	TGTGCCAGCAGTTACTCTAGGACAGGGTCTTTCTACGAGCAGTACTTC